The rows below give T cell receptor beta chains drawn from one sample of a study of Ad26.COV2.S vaccination and SARS-CoV-2 variants. Generated by immunoSEQ multiplex PCR, the TCRdb table keeps only in-frame clones and is missing some. Altogether about 94,000 clones are present, approximately 77% being singletons, with the ten largest covering 16%. The source was peripheral blood, collected after recovery from COVID-19. The origin of the receptors is a human donor who had recovered from COVID-19. The CDR3 runs from the conserved cysteine through the conserved F or W. The order of the fields is V gene, clone size, D gene, J gene, CDR3 DNA, CDR3 protein. The D gene is left open where the match is weak. Clone size, where shown, is once, few, many, or a class for clones that have expanded.

>TRBV3-1/TRBV3-2|-|TRBD1|TRBJ1-2
TGTGCCCAGGGGGCGGGTGGCTACACCTTC
CAQGAGGYTF
>TRBV6-1|-|TRBD2|TRBJ2-7
TGTGCCAGCAGTGAAGTAGCGGGCGACTACGAGCAGTACTTC
CASSEVAGDYEQYF
>TRBV12-3/TRBV12-4|-|-|TRBJ2-3
TGTGCCAGCAGAACAGTGGATACGCAGTATTTT
CASRTVDTQYF
>TRBV28|-|-|TRBJ2-2
TGTGCCAGCAGCCCGACAGAGAACACCGGGGAGCTGTTTTTT
CASSPTENTGELFF
>TRBV5-4|once|-|TRBJ1-2
TGTGCCAGCAGCTTACCAGGGGTTTATGGCTACACCTTC
CASSLPGVYGYTF
>TRBV11-2|-|-|TRBJ2-6
TGTGCCAGCAGCTTGTTAGCTGGGGCCAACGTCCTGACTTTC
CASSLLAGANVLTF
>TRBV4-3|-|-|TRBJ2-2
TGCGCCAGCAGCCAAGAATGGCTAGCTAACACCGGGGAGCTGTTTTTT
CASSQEWLANTGELFF
>TRBV13|medium-sized|TRBD1|TRBJ1-1
TGTGCCAGCAGCCCCACCTGGACAGGCAACCTGAACACTGAAGCTTTCTTT
CASSPTWTGNLNTEAFF
>TRBV5-1|few|TRBD1|TRBJ2-7
TGCGCCAGCAGCTCCTGGACAGGGCAGTACGAGCAGTACTTC
CASSSWTGQYEQYF
>TRBV7-8|-|-|TRBJ1-2
TGTGCCAGCAGCTCAATTCAAAGGGTGTTAGGCTATGGCTACACCTTC
CASSSIQRVLGYGYTF
>TRBV6-5|-|-|TRBJ2-1
TGTGCCAGCAGTTTCGACTTCTACAATGAGCAGTTCTTC
CASSFDFYNEQFF
>TRBV7-2|-|-|TRBJ2-1
TGTGCCAGCAGTCATTCCTATACCCGCATCTTC
CASSHSYTRIF
>TRBV29-1|-|TRBD2|TRBJ2-6
TGCAGCGTACACGGGGGGGCTGGGGCCAACGTCCTGACTTTC
CSVHGGAGANVLTF
>TRBV4-2|-|-|TRBJ1-1
TGTGCCAGCAGCCAAGAAGGTCCCGGAGGGGGTGGTACTGAAGCTTTCTTT
CASSQEGPGGGGTEAFF
>TRBV6-5|-|TRBD1|TRBJ2-5
TGTGCCAGCAGTCCCCTGGGACAGCAAGAGACCCAGTACTTC
CASSPLGQQETQYF
>TRBV5-6|-|-|TRBJ2-2
TGTGCCAGCAGCTACACGATAACCGGGGAGCTGTTTTTT
CASSYTITGELFF
>TRBV28|-|TRBD2|TRBJ2-3
TGTGCCAGCAGTTTATGGGACGGGAGGCGCACAGATACGCAGTATTTT
CASSLWDGRRTDTQYF
>TRBV6-5|few|TRBD1|TRBJ1-6
TGTGCCAGCAGCTTTCAGGGGGTAGGGTCACCCCTCCACTTT
CASSFQGVGSPLHF
>TRBV27|-|-|TRBJ1-4
TGTGCCAGCAGCCCCGGGCAGGGACCGAATGAAAAACTGTTTTTT
CASSPGQGPNEKLFF
>TRBV28|-|TRBD2|TRBJ2-7
TGTGCCAGCAGAAATACGGGACTAACTGAGCAGTACTTC
CASRNTGLTEQYF
>TRBV9|-|-|TRBJ2-3
TGTGCCAGCAGCGTAGCCCGCGATACGCAGTATTTT
CASSVARDTQYF
>TRBV10-3|-|-|TRBJ2-1
TGTGCCATCAGTCGAGGCGCGAATGAGCAGTTCTTC
CAISRGANEQFF
>TRBV28|-|-|TRBJ1-5
TGTGCCAGCTGTGTTCTGGGTCTCAATCAGCCCCAGCATTTT
CASCVLGLNQPQHF
>TRBV4-3|-|-|TRBJ2-1
TGCGCCAGCAGCCAAGCGTTAAGGGGGAGAAAGATCTTC
CASSQALRGRKIF
>TRBV11-3|once|-|TRBJ2-2
TGTGCCAGCAGCTGGGGACATACTAACACCGGGGAGCTGTTTTTT
CASSWGHTNTGELFF
>TRBV10-3|few|TRBD2|TRBJ2-1
TGTGCCATCAAACAAGCGGGGAGAGATGAGCAGTTCTTC
CAIKQAGRDEQFF
>TRBV6-5|-|-|TRBJ1-2
TGTGCCAGCAATCCCCGGGCCGAGTATGGCTACACCTTC
CASNPRAEYGYTF
>TRBV28|-|TRBD1|TRBJ1-2
TGTGCCAGCAGTCGACAGGGAGAAGGCTACACCTTC
CASSRQGEGYTF
>TRBV2|-|TRBD1|TRBJ2-2
TGTGCCAGCAGCCCGGGACAGGGGCGCACCGGGGAGCTGTTTTTT
CASSPGQGRTGELFF
>TRBV28|-|-|TRBJ1-1
TGTGCCAGCAGCCTGGGACACATAGTCGCTGAAGCTTTCTTT
CASSLGHIVAEAFF
>TRBV19|-|TRBD2|TRBJ2-1
TGTGCCAGTAGTATTGAACTAGCGGGAGCCAATGAGCAGTTCTTC
CASSIELAGANEQFF
>TRBV9|-|-|TRBJ2-1
TGTGCCAGCAGCCCTCCCAGGCCCCATGAGCAGTTCTTC
CASSPPRPHEQFF
>TRBV12-3/TRBV12-4|few|-|TRBJ1-2
TGTGCCAGCAGTTTGCGTGGAGGTGGTGGCTACACCTTC
CASSLRGGGGYTF
>TRBV27|-|-|TRBJ2-7
TGTGCCAGCAGTAGACGGTCGGCCTTCAACGAGCAGTACTTC
CASSRRSAFNEQYF
>TRBV4-1|-|-|TRBJ1-1
TGCGCCAGCAGCCAAGTAAGAGGGGGCACTGAAGCTTTCTTT
CASSQVRGGTEAFF
>TRBV7-2|-|-|TRBJ1-4
TGTGCCAGCAGCGCCAGGGTGGACGAAAAACTGTTTTTT
CASSARVDEKLFF
>TRBV6-4|few|TRBD1|TRBJ1-5
TGTGCCAGCACCCCCTGTAGGACAGGGGATAGCAATCAGCCCCAGCATTTT
CASTPCRTGDSNQPQHF